This T cell receptor beta chain comes out of a study of naive and memory T cell subsets. Study-level points and caveats: TCR transcript changes with activation or differentiation may affect this RNA method.

Details on this clonotype: Antigen unknown. A much larger clone sits a single nucleotide away, making a read error possible.

Specified treatment: skin biopsy from PPD injection site in Mantoux-positive individual. A UMI-containing oligonucleotide was joined by 3' ligation to the TCR cDNA template. Tuberculin skin test biopsies were taken where PPD was injected in Mantoux-positive people. The germline gives CDR1 DFQATT, CDR2 SNEGSKA (reference sequence). The V end lost 3 bases, the J end lost 1 base, and 17 bases lay between the germline ends. The CDR3 covers 16 residues. Four PCR rounds used nested alpha and beta constant region primers plus the SP2 primer. Reverse transcription of blood and skin TCR RNA was primed at alpha and beta constant regions. One entry per CDR3 protein, called by TCRdb with MiXCR from the UMI-ligation and nested PCR reads. Among 25,000 to 35,000 distinct CDR3 sequences listed, about 6.9% were seen once.

The chain employs TRBV20-1 and TRBJ2-3; possibly TRBD1 or TRBD2 for D (5 bases each). This specimen consisted of skin, obtained from a tuberculin skin test site. The clonotype comes from an adult in good health. CDR3 coding DNA: TGCAGTGCTAGTGGGCGGGCCCTAGGGGGCACAGATACGCAGTATTTT. This sequence encodes CSASGRALGGTDTQYF.